What follows are 29 T cell receptor beta chains derived from one specimen sequenced in a study of blood T cell repertoires in COVID-19. This table comes from immunoSEQ multiplex PCR, and its TCRdb copy is limited to in-frame clones, with some not included. The sample consists of 110,000 to 150,000 clones, around 85% of them appearing once. Material: PBMCs or T cells enriched from blood (not recorded which). All receptors derive from a man aged 45 to 65 who had recovered from COVID-19.

This chain connects TRBV10-3 to TRBJ2-3; 12 bases are a match to TRBD2. The V gene end was trimmed by 10 bases and the J gene end by 6 bases; junction bases not matched to a gene: 8. Germline V gene data show CDR1 as ENHRY and CDR2 as SYGVKD. This CDR3 comprises 14 residues. The CDR3: CASSSGGAGDTQYF. The CDR3, as DNA: TGTGCCAGTTCTAGCGGGGGGGCAGGGGATACGCAGTATTTT.

V gene TRBV10-2 combines with J gene TRBJ1-1; no reliable D call. Between the trimmed V and J ends, which lost 0 bases and 6 bases, there was a span of 14 bases. The CDR3 sequence is 15 residues long. Germline CDR1 reads WSHSY; CDR2 reads SAAADI. The CDR3 DNA sequence: TGCGCCAGCAGTGAGTCCAGGTTTACGCCGGCTGAAGCTTTCTTT. The encoded protein is CASSESRFTPAEAFF.

Comment on this clone: The same CDR3 also results from other DNA sequences found in this sample. The chain joins TRBV9 to TRBJ1-2; 7 nucleotides align to TRBD1. Germline V gives CDR1 SGDLS, CDR2 YYNGEE. The CDR3 runs to 14 residues. Losses at the gene ends were 2 bases for V and 5 bases for J; bases not matched to a gene: 6. In nucleotides, the CDR3 is TGTGCCAGCAGCGTGAATGACAGGGAGTATGGCTACACCTTC. Translating gives CASSVNDREYGYTF.

The sample holds one count of this clone. The chain joins TRBV27 to TRBJ1-4; D not certain. The V end lost 3 bases, the J end lost 7 bases, and 9 bases lay between the germline ends. The CDR3 sequence is 13 residues long. Germline-derived CDR1 and CDR2 are MNHEY and SMNVEV (reference sequence). The CDR3 loop is CASSFRGVEKLFF. The CDR3 nucleotides read TGTGCCAGCAGTTTCCGCGGGGTTGAAAAACTGTTTTTT.

This rearrangement joins TRBV27 to TRBJ1-1; tentative D call: TRBD1 (6 bases). Trimming removed 4 bases from V and 8 bases from J, with 17 bases in between. CDR1 and CDR2 from the germline V gene are MNHEY and SMNVEV (reference sequence). There are 14 residues in the CDR3. The DNA of the CDR3 is TGTGCCAGCAGTTCCCAGGGGACCACCCTCGAAGCTTTCTTT. Amino acid sequence: CASSSQGTTLEAFF.

The rearrangement links TRBV4-3 to TRBJ1-6, with no clear D. In germline, CDR1 is LGHNA, CDR2 YSLEER. The CDR3 sequence is 15 residues long. V gave up 5 bases and J gave up 3 bases, with 11 bases separating them. The CDR3, as DNA: TGCGCCAGCAGCTACCGAGGGAACTATAATTCACCCCTCCACTTT. Encoded protein: CASSYRGNYNSPLHF.

Written as DNA, the CDR3 is TGTGCCAGCAGTTTTAGGGAAGGGGATGGCTACACCTTC. It yields the protein CASSFREGDGYTF. The rearrangement joins TRBV2 to TRBJ1-2, with D possibly TRBD1 on 5 matching bases. The CDR3 covers 13 residues. V lost 5 bases and J lost 6, with 13 bases in between. CDR1 SNHLY and CDR2 FYNNEI come from the germline V gene.

The rearrangement links TRBV28 to TRBJ1-5; tentatively, D is TRBD1 (5 bases). In germline, CDR1 is MDHEN, CDR2 SYDVKM. Trimming pared 2 bases from V and 1 base from J, leaving 15 bases between. The CDR3 has 17 amino acids. In nucleotides, the CDR3 is TGTGCCAGCAGTTTACGGACACTCCCTAGGAGCAATCAGCCCCAGCATTTT. This sequence encodes CASSLRTLPRSNQPQHF. The entire variable domain, with the rest obtained from reference TRBV28 and TRBJ1-5, is as follows: DVKVTQSSRYLVKRTGEKVFLECVQDMDHENMFWYRQDPGLGLRLIYFSYDVKMKEKGDIPEGYSVSREKKERFSLILESASTNQTSMYLCASSLRTLPRSNQPQHFGDGTRLSIL.

The sample holds a few counts of this clone. J is TRBJ1-6 and V is TRBV14; TRBD1 is a possible D gene (6 bases). The CDR3 contains 18 residues. Trimming pared 4 bases from V and 0 bases from J, leaving 16 bases between. Germline V gives CDR1 SGHDN, CDR2 FVKESK. The CDR3 is CASSPAGTPSSYNSPLHF. The CDR3 nucleotides read TGTGCCAGCAGCCCAGCCGGGACACCGAGCTCCTATAATTCACCCCTCCACTTT.

The chain couples TRBV3-1 (or the pseudogene TRBV3-2) to TRBJ2-4; possible D gene TRBD1, 6 bases. V lost 4 bases to trimming and J lost 2 bases, with 9 bases between them. Germline-derived CDR1 and CDR2 are LGHDT and YNNKEL (reference sequence). The CDR3 has 14 residues. The CDR3 here is CASSPTGTKNIQYF. In DNA form, the CDR3 reads TGTGCCAGCAGCCCTACAGGGACCAAAAACATTCAGTACTTC.

The CDR3 DNA reads as TGTGCCACCAGTGAGACAGGGGGCGAACTAGCCAAAAACATTCAGTACTTC. Protein: CATSETGGELAKNIQYF. The chain is built from TRBV24-1 and TRBJ2-4; TRBD1 matches at 10 bases. Per germline, CDR1 KGHDR and CDR2 SFDVKD. The junction had 5 bases not matched to a gene; V was cut back by 4 bases and J by 0 bases. This CDR3 has 17 amino acids.

The chain couples TRBV7-2 to TRBJ2-7, with D possibly matching TRBD2 (6 bases). The V end was cut by 5 bases, the J end by 3 bases, with 17 bases between. The CDR3 consists of 15 residues. Germline values: CDR1 SGHTA, CDR2 FQGNSA. The CDR3 coding sequence is TGTGCCAGCAGCCCCCGGGTGGGGGGTTTCTACGAGCAGTACTTC. Encoded protein: CASSPRVGGFYEQYF.

The chain joins TRBV2 to TRBJ2-7; TRBD1 might be the D (6 bases). The V end lost 4 bases, the J end lost 2 bases, and 9 bases lay between the germline ends. The CDR3 spans 13 residues. Per the germline V gene, CDR1 is SNHLY and CDR2 is FYNNEI. CDR3 sequence (DNA): TGTGCCAGCAGTGTACAGGGTACCTACGAGCAGTACTTC. It is translated as CASSVQGTYEQYF.

J is TRBJ1-1 and V is TRBV6-5; D not resolved. This CDR3 is built from 10 residues. V gave up 5 bases and J gave up 8 bases, with 6 bases separating them. In germline, CDR1 is MNHEY, CDR2 SVGAGI. CDR3 sequence (DNA): TGTGCCAGCAGTCGAGGAGAAGCTTTCTTT. Translated, it gives CASSRGEAFF.

V gene TRBV4-2 combines with J gene TRBJ2-7; D may be TRBD1 (6 bases). The germline gives CDR1 LGHNA, CDR2 YNFKEQ. The CDR3 runs 14 residues. V lost 1 base and J lost 2, with 9 bases in between. The CDR3 bases are TGTGCCAGCAGCCAAGGCGGACAGACCTACGAGCAGTACTTC. Amino acids: CASSQGGQTYEQYF.

The J gene is TRBJ1-2, the V gene TRBV7-9; 7 bases map to TRBD1. V trimming: 4 bases; J trimming: 0 bases; junction bases outside the gene matches: 8. The CDR3 extends over 16 amino acids. CDR1 and CDR2 (germline): SEHNR, FQNEAQ (reference sequence). CDR3 loop: CASSSPGQKANYGYTF. The CDR3 bases are TGTGCCAGCAGCTCACCGGGACAGAAAGCTAACTATGGCTACACCTTC.

The chain joins TRBV7-8 to TRBJ1-2, with 7 bases lining up with TRBD1. The V segment lost 5 bases and the J segment 7 bases; nucleotides outside the gene matches: 13. Germline assignment: CDR1 SGHVS and CDR2 FQNEAQ. The CDR3 sequence is 15 residues long. The CDR3 spells CASSPTVQGVVGYTF. Written as DNA, the CDR3 is TGTGCCAGCAGCCCCACGGTCCAGGGGGTTGTTGGCTACACCTTC.

The chain couples TRBV7-9 to TRBJ2-1; 8 nucleotides agree with TRBD1. The junction had 4 bases not matched to a gene; V was cut back by 5 bases and J by 7 bases. CDR1 is SEHNR, CDR2 FQNEAQ, per germline (reference sequence). This CDR3 comprises 13 residues. The DNA for the CDR3 is TGTGCCAGCAGCGAAAGACAGGGGAATGAGCAGTTCTTC. Protein sequence: CASSERQGNEQFF. Together with reference TRBV7-9 and TRBJ2-1, the CDR3 gives the full variable domain: DTGVSQNPRHKITKRGQNVTFRCDPISEHNRLYWYRQTLGQGPEFLTYFQNEAQLEKSRLLSDRFSAERPKGSFSTLEIQRTEQGDSAMYLCASSERQGNEQFFGPGTRLTVL.

The chain employs TRBV7-2 and TRBJ1-1; D is perhaps TRBD1 (5 bases). The CDR3 runs 14 residues. Germline lookup yields CDR1 SGHTA and CDR2 FQGNSA. V lost 0 bases, J lost 7 bases, and 12 bases lay in between. CDR3 amino acids: CASSLAMGQGEAFF. CDR3 nucleotide sequence: TGTGCCAGCAGCTTAGCAATGGGGCAGGGTGAAGCTTTCTTT.

The V call is TRBV18, the J call TRBJ2-7, with D perhaps matching TRBD1 (5 bases). This CDR3 has 13 residues. CDR1 is KGHSH, CDR2 LQKENI, per germline. Trimming removed 6 bases from V and 3 bases from J, with 12 bases in between. CDR3 loop: CASSGQGSYEQYF. The CDR3 DNA sequence: TGTGCCAGCTCGGGTCAGGGCAGCTACGAGCAGTACTTC.

V and J are TRBV7-8 and TRBJ2-7; no definite D call. The ends were cut back, 1 base at V and 1 base at J, with 11 bases in the middle. CDR1 and CDR2 from the germline V gene are SGHVS and FQNEAQ. The CDR3 is made up of 15 amino acids. The CDR3 here is CASSLGADRSYEQYF. CDR3 bases: TGTGCCAGCAGCTTAGGGGCCGACCGGTCCTACGAGCAGTACTTC.

V usage is TRBV6-1 and J usage is TRBJ1-5; tentative D call: TRBD1 (5 bases). CDR1 and CDR2 from the germline V gene are MNHNS and SASEGT. The CDR3 is made up of 15 amino acids. V dropped 0 bases and J dropped 0 bases, with 6 bases sitting between them. The CDR3 bases are TGTGCCAGCAGTGAAGCTGGGGCTAGCAATCAGCCCCAGCATTTT. Protein product: CASSEAGASNQPQHF.

The chain combines TRBV5-1 with TRBJ2-5, with D unclear. The CDR3 runs to 14 residues. V gave up 0 bases and J gave up 1 base, with 7 bases separating them. The germline V gene encodes CDR1 SGHRS and CDR2 YFSETQ. CDR3: CASSLGAGQETQYF. CDR3 coding DNA: TGCGCCAGCAGCTTGGGGGCAGGCCAAGAGACCCAGTACTTC. Full variable domain (rest looked up from reference TRBV5-1 and TRBJ2-5): KAGVTQTPRYLIKTRGQQVTLSCSPISGHRSVSWYQQTPGQGLQFLFEYFSETQRNKGNFPGRFSGRQFSNSRSEMNVSTLELGDSALYLCASSLGAGQETQYFGPGTRLLVL.

This chain connects TRBV10-1 to TRBJ2-7, with D unclear. Between the trimmed V and J ends, which lost 2 bases and 3 bases, there was a span of 8 bases. Germline V gene lookup returns CDR1 WNHNN and CDR2 SYGVQD (reference sequence). The CDR3 runs 13 residues. CDR3 sequence reads: CASSEIGGYEQYF. The CDR3 region has the DNA TGCGCCAGCAGTGAGATAGGCGGCTACGAGCAGTACTTC.

V usage is TRBV7-3 and J usage is TRBJ1-6; 7 bases match TRBD1. The CDR3 has 14 residues. Germline V CDR1 and CDR2: SGHTA, FQGTGA. V lost 5 bases and J lost 9; bases outside the gene matches: 7. The CDR3 bases are TGTGCCAGCAGCGGGGGACAGTCAGCTTCACCCCTCCACTTT. It codes for CASSGGQSASPLHF.

This chain joins TRBV3-1 (or the pseudogene TRBV3-2) and TRBJ2-3; 10 bases line up with TRBD2. CDR1 and CDR2 from the germline V gene are LGHDT and YNNKEL (reference sequence). This CDR3 is built from 15 residues. V was pared by 4 bases and J by 4 bases, with 5 bases of the junction left unmatched. The CDR3 DNA reads TGTGCCAGCAGCCGCAGCGGGGGGGCCGCAGATACGCAGTATTTT. Its translation: CASSRSGGAADTQYF.

This clone has a single count. CDR3 nucleotides: TGTGCCAGCAGTCCTAGAGTCGGACTCGATAAAGCCTACGAGCAGTACTTC. Protein product: CASSPRVGLDKAYEQYF. The chain couples TRBV28 to TRBJ2-7, with D perhaps TRBD2 (5 bases). Trimming removed 5 bases at V and 2 bases at J, with 22 bases between. This CDR3 has 17 amino acids. Germline V gene lookup returns CDR1 MDHEN and CDR2 SYDVKM. The entire variable domain, with the rest obtained from reference TRBV28 and TRBJ2-7, is as follows: DVKVTQSSRYLVKRTGEKVFLECVQDMDHENMFWYRQDPGLGLRLIYFSYDVKMKEKGDIPEGYSVSREKKERFSLILESASTNQTSMYLCASSPRVGLDKAYEQYFGPGTRLTVT.

The CDR3: CASSQPQDRGRQPQHF. The DNA of the CDR3 is TGCGCCAGCAGTCAACCGCAGGACAGGGGAAGACAGCCCCAGCATTTT. V gene TRBV23-1 combines with J gene TRBJ1-5; 9 bases are shared with TRBD1. TRBV23-1 is flagged as an ORF with uncertain function. Trimming took 2 bases from V and 7 from J; bases not matched to a gene: 9. The CDR3 has 16 amino acids.

V gene TRBV27 combines with J gene TRBJ1-5, with unresolved D. Trimming pared 0 bases from V and 5 bases from J, leaving 14 bases between. The CDR3 spans 16 residues. The germline gives CDR1 MNHEY, CDR2 SMNVEV (reference sequence). DNA for the CDR3: TGTGCCAGCAGTTTATCTAGTGGGCGTGTCCATCAGCCCCAGCATTTT. This gives the protein CASSLSSGRVHQPQHF.